Presented here are 22 T cell receptor beta chains from one specimen sequenced in a study of blood T cell repertoires in COVID-19. Using immunoSEQ multiplex PCR, the repertoire was profiled, and TCRdb retains in-frame clones only, with some absent. This sample carries some 80,000 clones, 80% of them seen once, and the ten largest clones take over 5.5%. The sample consisted of peripheral blood. These receptors were obtained from a man in his sixties with active or convalescent COVID-19.

The chain carries TRBV12-3 or TRBV12-4 and TRBJ2-7, with D possibly TRBD1 on 6 matching bases. V shed 7 bases and J shed 1 base, with 11 bases lying between them. CDR3 length: 13 residues. CDR3 sequence reads: CASNPGQSYEQYF. The CDR3 region has the DNA TGTGCCAGCAATCCGGGACAATCCTACGAGCAGTACTTC.

This sequence joins TRBV29-1 and TRBJ1-2, with 10 bases matching TRBD1. V was pared by 7 bases and J by 6 bases, with 5 bases of the junction left unmatched. In germline, CDR1 is SQVTM, CDR2 ANQGSEA. CDR3 length: 12 amino acids. CDR3 loop: CSATGGADGYTF. CDR3 in DNA: TGCAGCGCGACAGGGGGCGCGGATGGCTACACCTTC.

This chain links TRBV11-3 with TRBJ2-1; a weak D match, TRBD2 (5 bases). Germline lookup yields CDR1 SGHNT and CDR2 YENEEA. V dropped 1 base and J dropped 9 bases, with 13 bases sitting between them. This CDR3 comprises 14 residues. DNA for the CDR3: TGTGCCAGCAGCTTAGCTACTAGGAGCGGTGAGCAGTTCTTC. Residues: CASSLATRSGEQFF.

This clone has only a few counts. This rearrangement joins TRBV5-1 to TRBJ1-2; D uncertain. Trimming left V 0 bases short and J 0 bases short, with 15 bases between. This CDR3 comprises 17 residues. Germline V lookup: CDR1 SGHRS, CDR2 YFSETQ. CDR3 loop: CASSLDEVTVANYGYTF. DNA of the CDR3: TGCGCCAGCAGCTTGGATGAGGTGACGGTAGCTAACTATGGCTACACCTTC.

The CDR3 DNA is TGTGCCACCAGTGATTATTATTGGACAGGGTTGGTCTCTGGAAACACCATATATTTT. It is translated as CATSDYYWTGLVSGNTIYF. The chain carries TRBV24-1 and TRBJ1-3; 8 bases fit TRBD1. Germline CDR1 is KGHDR and CDR2 is SFDVKD. V lost 2 bases to trimming and J lost 0 bases; unmatched junction nucleotides: 11. CDR3 size: 19 residues.

This rearrangement joins TRBV10-3 to TRBJ1-6; D is uncertain. V lost 4 bases, J lost 7 bases, and 14 bases lay in between. The CDR3 runs to 15 residues. Germline loops: CDR1 ENHRY, CDR2 SYGVKD. DNA for the CDR3: TGTGCCATCAGTGCCCCGGCAACTAAAAATTCACCCCTCCACTTT. Its translation is CAISAPATKNSPLHF.

The V call is TRBV6-5, the J call TRBJ1-6, with TRBD1 identical over 10 bases. The CDR3 contains 16 residues. CDR1 and CDR2 from the germline V gene are MNHEY and SVGAGI. J was trimmed by 10 bases and V by 4 bases; bases with no gene match: 10. In nucleotides, the CDR3 is TGTGCCAGCAGTTCCTTACCCGGGACAGGGGTGTCACCCCTCCACTTT. Protein: CASSSLPGTGVSPLHF.

The chain carries TRBV27 and TRBJ2-7; tentative D call: TRBD1 (6 bases). Looked up from germline, CDR1 is MNHEY and CDR2 is SMNVEV (reference sequence). Trimming took 3 bases from V and 0 from J, leaving 12 bases between them. This CDR3 region has 15 residues. CDR3 DNA sequence: TGTGCCAGCAGTTTCCGAGGGGGTAGCTCCTACGAGCAGTACTTC. This translates into CASSFRGGSSYEQYF.

This clone was observed a few times. The chain joins TRBV7-9 to TRBJ1-4, with 9 bases matching TRBD1. With 4 bases clipped from V and 8 bases from J, the junction kept 11 bases outside the gene matches. This CDR3 has 16 amino acids. Germline loops: CDR1 SEHNR, CDR2 FQNEAQ (reference sequence). For the CDR3, the DNA is TGTGCCAGCAGCTCGGGACAGGGTGTTTTTGGGGAAAAACTGTTTTTT. Amino acid sequence: CASSSGQGVFGEKLFF.

The chain uses TRBV2 and TRBJ1-4; D not resolved. This CDR3 has 13 residues. CDR1 SNHLY and CDR2 FYNNEI come from the germline V gene. V was clipped by 9 bases and J by 0 bases, with 8 bases between them. The chain's CDR3 is CASSSATNEKLFF. CDR3 bases: TGTGCCAGTAGTTCAGCAACTAATGAAAAACTGTTTTTT. The full variable domain, its missing parts supplied by reference TRBV2 and TRBJ1-4, is EPEVTQTPSHQVTQMGQEVILRCVPISNHLYFYWYRQILGQKVEFLVSFYNNEISEKSEIFDDQFSVERPDGSNFTLKIRSTKLEDSAMYFCASSSATNEKLFFGSGTQLSVL.

V gene TRBV2 combines with J gene TRBJ2-7, with 7 bases aligning to TRBD2. Per the germline V gene, CDR1 is SNHLY and CDR2 is FYNNEI. The CDR3 runs to 14 residues. The V gene end was trimmed by 2 bases and the J gene end by 6 bases; junction bases not matched to a gene: 7. CDR3 protein: CASSERRTRGEQYF. The DNA for the CDR3 is TGTGCCAGCAGTGAAAGGAGGACTAGAGGCGAGCAGTACTTC.

In the case of this clone: Other DNA sequences within the sample encode an identical CDR3. The rearrangement uses TRBV6-5 and TRBJ1-1; 7 nucleotides align to TRBD1. Per germline, CDR1 MNHEY and CDR2 SVGAGI. The CDR3 has 15 residues. V lost 0 bases and J lost 1; bases outside the gene matches: 2. CDR3 residues: CASSYSGTANTEAFF. CDR3 sequence (DNA): TGTGCCAGCAGTTACTCGGGGACAGCGAACACTGAAGCTTTCTTT.

This chain joins TRBV10-3 and TRBJ1-1; D gene ambiguous. Germline CDR1 ENHRY, CDR2 SYGVKD. This CDR3 has 12 amino acids. V dropped 4 bases and J dropped 5 bases, with 8 bases sitting between them. The CDR3 here is CAISVAGTEAFF. DNA of the CDR3: TGTGCCATCAGTGTGGCAGGTACTGAAGCTTTCTTT.

This sequence joins TRBV9 and TRBJ1-4; D possibly corresponds to TRBD1 (5 bases). Trimming cost V 4 bases and J 3 bases, with 13 bases left between them. CDR1 is SGDLS, CDR2 YYNGEE, per germline. This CDR3 contains 15 residues. This chain's CDR3 is CASSPRTGANEKLFF. The CDR3 coding sequence is TGTGCCAGCAGCCCCCGGACGGGGGCTAATGAAAAACTGTTTTTT. Looking up the rest from reference TRBV9 and TRBJ1-4 gives the full variable domain: DSGVTQTPKHLITATGQRVTLRCSPRSGDLSVYWYQQSLDQGLQFLIQYYNGEERAKGNILERFSAQQFPDLHSELNLSSLELGDSALYFCASSPRTGANEKLFFGSGTQLSVL.

This clone was counted between two and nine times. This chain joins TRBV7-9 and TRBJ1-2; 9 bases agree with TRBD1. Trimming took 5 bases from V and 7 from J; bases not matched to a gene: 8. CDR3 size: 14 residues. Germline CDR1 SEHNR, CDR2 FQNEAQ (reference sequence). As DNA, the CDR3 is TGTGCCAGCAGCCGGGGACAGGGCGTGAGTGGCTACACCTTC. This translates into CASSRGQGVSGYTF.

This clone was observed a few times. J is TRBJ1-5 and V is TRBV6-5; the D is unclear. Germline CDR1 is MNHEY and CDR2 is SVGAGI. The V gene lost 6 bases and the J gene lost 4 bases, with 10 bases spanning the gap. The CDR3 length is 13 residues. In nucleotides, the CDR3 is TGTGCCAGCAGCTCCAGGACTAATCAGCCCCAGCATTTT. It codes for CASSSRTNQPQHF.

The V call is TRBV19, the J call TRBJ1-1, with D hard to call. V was shortened by 3 bases and J by 0 bases, with 5 bases between the two germline ends. Germline values: CDR1 LNHDA, CDR2 SQIVND (reference sequence). The CDR3 is made up of 13 amino acids. In DNA form, the CDR3 reads TGTGCCAGTAGTATTACGGTGAACACTGAAGCTTTCTTT. As protein: CASSITVNTEAFF.

The chain couples TRBV24-1 to TRBJ2-1; 10 positions match TRBD2. Trimming took 2 bases from V and 7 from J; bases not matched to a gene: 13. The CDR3 extends over 18 amino acids. Germline assignment: CDR1 KGHDR and CDR2 SFDVKD. This CDR3 is CATSDSQVLAGGSNEQFF. The CDR3 nucleotides read TGTGCCACCAGTGATTCCCAGGTTTTAGCGGGGGGTAGTAATGAGCAGTTCTTC.

The chain employs TRBV6-5 and TRBJ2-7; D is ambiguous. The CDR3 covers 15 residues. The V end was cut by 3 bases, the J end by 0 bases, with 12 bases between. CDR1 is MNHEY and CDR2 is SVGAGI in the germline V gene. CDR3 amino acids: CASSYSSSLSYEQYF. In DNA form, the CDR3 reads TGTGCCAGCAGTTATTCGTCCTCTCTCTCCTACGAGCAGTACTTC.

On this clone itself: Different DNA sequences within this sample yield the same CDR3. The chain links TRBV5-1 to TRBJ1-6; TRBD1 agrees at 7 bases. Germline assignment: CDR1 SGHRS and CDR2 YFSETQ. The trim removed 4 bases at V and 7 bases at J, leaving 5 bases unmatched. CDR3 length: 14 amino acids. CDR3 region: CASSLGQLNSPLHF. DNA of the CDR3: TGCGCCAGCAGCCTGGGACAGCTGAATTCACCCCTCCACTTT.

The chain combines TRBV6-2 or TRBV6-3 with TRBJ2-7, with D hard to call. Germline V gene sequence: CDR1 MNHEY, CDR2 SVGEGT. The CDR3 is made up of 13 amino acids. V was cut by 2 bases and J by 7 bases, with 12 bases left in between. CDR3 in DNA: TGTGCCAGCAGTTACAGGCCCCTCGGGGAGCAGTACTTC. This encodes CASSYRPLGEQYF.

The J gene is TRBJ1-1, the V gene TRBV4-2; weak D call: TRBD1 (5 bases). The CDR3 runs to 14 residues. CDR1 is LGHNA and CDR2 is YNFKEQ in the germline V gene. V was shortened by 0 bases and J by 3 bases, with 8 bases between the two germline ends. CDR3 sequence: CASSQDRADTEAFF. The CDR3 region has the DNA TGTGCCAGCAGCCAAGACAGGGCGGACACTGAAGCTTTCTTT.